These 21 T cell receptor beta chains share one sample of origin, sequenced in a study of cytomegalovirus exposure and HLA in healthy donors. The data were produced by immunoSEQ multiplex PCR, yet TCRdb's version contains in-frame clones alone and is incomplete. The table has about 160,000 clones, roughly 96% seen once. The sample comprised PBMCs. Every receptor here comes from a woman under 30 in good health and CMV-seronegative.

The chain links TRBV7-3 to TRBJ2-2; 10 positions match TRBD1. V lost 5 bases to trimming and J lost 5 bases; unmatched junction nucleotides: 5. Germline lookup yields CDR1 SGHTA and CDR2 FQGTGA. The CDR3 contains 15 residues. CDR3 sequence reads: CASSPTGGLTGELFF. CDR3 bases: TGTGCCAGCAGCCCGACAGGGGGCTTGACCGGGGAGCTGTTTTTT.

The rearrangement links TRBV5-6 to TRBJ2-7; 8 bases line up with TRBD2. This CDR3 is built from 14 residues. Trimming cost V 0 bases and J 5 bases; bases outside gene matches: 4. Germline-derived CDR1 and CDR2 are SGHDT and YYEEEE. The DNA for the CDR3 is TGTGCCAGCAGCTTGGGACTAGCGAGGAACGAGCAGTACTTC. Protein: CASSLGLARNEQYF.

This chain links TRBV19 with TRBJ1-5; tentative D call: TRBD1 (5 bases). Germline V lookup: CDR1 LNHDA, CDR2 SQIVND (reference sequence). V was cut by 6 bases and J by 0 bases, with 15 bases left in between. The CDR3 contains 16 residues. CDR3 nucleotides: TGTGCCAGTAGCCCTCCGGGACTCTATAGCAATCAGCCCCAGCATTTT. Amino acids: CASSPPGLYSNQPQHF.

Only one count was recorded for this clone. Its ends do not fully match the called genes, so a read error is possible. This chain uses TRBV7-9 with TRBJ2-5; 11 bases are shared with TRBD2. Germline V gene sequence: CDR1 SEHNR, CDR2 FQNEAQ (reference sequence). The CDR3 spans 16 residues. The DNA of the CDR3 is TGTGCCAGCAGCTTAATGACTAGCGGGGTAAAAGAGAGCCAGTACTTC. Protein sequence: CASSLMTSGVKESQYF.

The chain employs TRBV4-3 and TRBJ1-2; the match to TRBD1 covers 7 bases. The CDR3 runs to 14 residues. V dropped 3 bases and J dropped 7; count of bases not matched to a gene: 8. Germline V gene sequence: CDR1 LGHNA, CDR2 YSLEER. CDR3 residues: CASSHEQGIGGYTF. The DNA for the CDR3 is TGCGCCAGCAGCCACGAACAGGGGATTGGTGGCTACACCTTC.

The V and J genes are TRBV19 and TRBJ2-5; the match to TRBD2 covers 9 bases. CDR1 is LNHDA and CDR2 is SQIVND in the germline V gene (reference sequence). The CDR3 is 15 residues long. Losses at the gene ends were 5 bases for V and 5 bases for J; bases not matched to a gene: 9. The CDR3, as DNA: TGTGCCAGTAGTCCTGGGACTAGCTTAAGGGAGACCCAGTACTTC. Its protein product is CASSPGTSLRETQYF.

V and J are TRBV6-1 and TRBJ1-2, with D possibly matching TRBD1 (6 bases). CDR1 is MNHNS, CDR2 SASEGT, per germline. The CDR3 has 13 amino acids. V gave up 5 bases and J gave up 4 bases, with 11 bases separating them. Here the CDR3 reads CASSTQDSYGYTF. The CDR3 DNA reads TGTGCCAGCAGTACTCAGGACAGCTATGGCTACACCTTC.

The V gene is TRBV10-3, the J gene TRBJ1-2; unclear D gene. CDR1 ENHRY and CDR2 SYGVKD come from the germline V gene. The CDR3 has 13 residues. V lost 4 bases, J lost 6 bases, and 12 bases lay in between. The CDR3 region is CAISGSGEDGYTF. The CDR3 DNA reads TGTGCCATCAGTGGCTCCGGGGAGGATGGCTACACCTTC.

This rearrangement joins TRBV4-2 to TRBJ2-1; D might be TRBD1 (7 bases). The CDR3 sequence is 17 residues long. The V gene lost 0 bases and the J gene lost 1 base, with 13 bases spanning the gap. The germline V gene encodes CDR1 LGHNA and CDR2 YNFKEQ. Here the CDR3 DNA reads TGTGCCAGCAGCCAAGATCCGGAGGGGGCGTCCTACAATGAGCAGTTCTTC. Translation: CASSQDPEGASYNEQFF.

Only one count was recorded for this clone. V is TRBV18 and J is TRBJ1-3; 10 bases map to TRBD1. The length of the CDR3 is 17 residues. Trimming cost V 5 bases and J 0 bases; bases outside gene matches: 7. Per germline, CDR1 KGHSH and CDR2 LQKENI. CDR3 sequence: CASSTTGGFRSGNTIYF. The CDR3 region has the DNA TGTGCCAGCTCAACGACAGGGGGCTTCCGCTCTGGAAACACCATATATTTT.

This sequence joins TRBV6-1 and TRBJ2-5; D unclear. Deletions cut 4 bases from V and 3 bases from J, with 9 bases between. CDR1 and CDR2 (germline): MNHNS, SASEGT. The CDR3 is 13 residues long. The CDR3 nucleotides are TGTGCCAGCAGTGGAAACAGAGAAGAGACCCAGTACTTC. This sequence encodes CASSGNREETQYF.

The chain carries TRBV4-1 and TRBJ2-1; D remains ambiguous. The CDR3 sequence is 14 residues long. Per the germline V gene, CDR1 is MGHRA and CDR2 is YSYEKL. V was shortened by 1 base and J by 5 bases, with 9 bases between the two germline ends. This CDR3 is CASSQASLDNEQFF. The CDR3 region has the DNA TGCGCCAGCAGCCAAGCCTCCCTAGACAATGAGCAGTTCTTC.

This chain joins TRBV9 and TRBJ1-1; 7 bases line up with TRBD1. The CDR3 loop spans 15 amino acids. J was trimmed by 7 bases and V by 3 bases; bases with no gene match: 12. In germline, CDR1 is SGDLS, CDR2 YYNGEE. CDR3: CASSDTPGQIFEAFF. The CDR3 coding sequence is TGTGCCAGCAGCGATACCCCGGGACAGATATTTGAAGCTTTCTTT.

The sample holds one count of this clone. J is TRBJ1-5 and V is TRBV6-1; 7 bases line up with TRBD1. The CDR3 totals 17 residues. CDR1 and CDR2 (germline): MNHNS, SASEGT. V was clipped by 2 bases and J by 0 bases; unmatched bases: 7. The CDR3 protein is CASSERQGRYSNQPQHF. For the CDR3, the DNA is TGTGCCAGCAGTGAACGACAGGGACGTTATAGCAATCAGCCCCAGCATTTT.

The chain is built from TRBV7-9 and TRBJ2-7; 8 nucleotides agree with TRBD1. Germline lookup yields CDR1 SEHNR and CDR2 FQNEAQ (reference sequence). The ends lost 1 base at V and 4 bases at J; junction bases unmatched: 6. The CDR3 extends over 15 amino acids. In DNA, the CDR3 is TGTGCCAGCAGCTTAGTGGCAGGGGGCGAGTACGAGCAGTACTTC. It is translated as CASSLVAGGEYEQYF. Drawing the rest from reference TRBV7-9 and TRBJ2-7, the complete variable domain is DTGVSQNPRHKITKRGQNVTFRCDPISEHNRLYWYRQTLGQGPEFLTYFQNEAQLEKSRLLSDRFSAERPKGSFSTLEIQRTEQGDSAMYLCASSLVAGGEYEQYFGPGTRLTVT.

V gene TRBV7-2 combines with J gene TRBJ2-7; 11 bases align to TRBD2. Per the germline V gene, CDR1 is SGHTA and CDR2 is FQGNSA. Trimming at V came to 5 bases and at J to 4 bases, leaving 4 bases not matched to a gene. The CDR3 is 14 amino acids. The DNA of the CDR3 is TGTGCCAGCAGCGACGCTAGCGGGGGGTACGAGCAGTACTTC. This gives the protein CASSDASGGYEQYF.

The J gene is TRBJ1-6, the V gene TRBV4-3; 8 bases align to TRBD1. This CDR3 is built from 14 residues. CDR1 LGHNA and CDR2 YSLEER come from the germline V gene. V lost 3 bases, J lost 8 bases, and 3 bases stayed unmatched. As DNA, the CDR3 is TGCGCCAGCAGCCACCGGGACAGGCATTCACCCCTCCACTTT. This codes for CASSHRDRHSPLHF.

This chain uses TRBV19 with TRBJ2-5, with TRBD2 as a possible D gene (5 bases). The CDR3 length is 16 residues. V was cut by 4 bases and J by 5 bases, with 20 bases left in between. CDR1 is LNHDA, CDR2 SQIVND, per germline (reference sequence). The CDR3 loop is CASSTRRGSKAETQYF. CDR3 sequence (DNA): TGTGCCAGTAGTACCCGCCGAGGGAGCAAAGCGGAGACCCAGTACTTC.

The chain is built from TRBV7-9 and TRBJ1-4; the D is unclear. This CDR3 contains 14 residues. Trimming shortened V by 10 bases and J by 1 base, and 13 bases separated the two germline ends. CDR1 and CDR2 from the germline V gene are SEHNR and FQNEAQ (reference sequence). CDR3 loop: CATNYVETNEKLFF. The CDR3, as DNA: TGTGCCACCAACTACGTTGAAACTAATGAAAAACTGTTTTTT.

The chain joins TRBV9 to TRBJ2-1; D is uncertain. The CDR3 is made up of 13 amino acids. V was shortened by 0 bases and J by 7 bases, with 8 bases between the two germline ends. CDR1 SGDLS and CDR2 YYNGEE come from the germline V gene. CDR3 coding DNA: TGTGCCAGCAGCGTAGGGGCCAGAAATGAGCAGTTCTTC. Translating it yields CASSVGARNEQFF.

V gene TRBV29-1 combines with J gene TRBJ2-2, with TRBD1 matching over 11 bases. Germline V gene sequence: CDR1 SQVTM, CDR2 ANQGSEA. The CDR3 consists of 16 residues. Trimming took 7 bases from V and 8 from J; bases not matched to a gene: 15. CDR3 sequence (DNA): TGCAGCGCGACGAAGGACAGGGGGCAGTTGGGAGGGGAGCTGTTTTTT. As protein: CSATKDRGQLGGELFF.